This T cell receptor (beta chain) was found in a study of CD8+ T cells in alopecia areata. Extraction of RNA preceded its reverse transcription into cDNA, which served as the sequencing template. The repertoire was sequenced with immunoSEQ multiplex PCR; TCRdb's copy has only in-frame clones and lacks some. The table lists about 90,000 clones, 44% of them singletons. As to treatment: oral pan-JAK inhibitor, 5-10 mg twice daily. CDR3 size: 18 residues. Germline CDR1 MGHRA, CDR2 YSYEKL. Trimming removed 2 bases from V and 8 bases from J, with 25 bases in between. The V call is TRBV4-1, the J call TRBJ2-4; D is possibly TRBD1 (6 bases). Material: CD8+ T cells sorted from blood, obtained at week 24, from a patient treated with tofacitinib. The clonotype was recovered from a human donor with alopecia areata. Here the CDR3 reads CASSQPGGRVEIRHIQYF. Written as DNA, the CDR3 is TGCGCCAGCAGCCAACCTGGGGGCAGGGTAGAAATTCGGCACATTCAGTACTTC.